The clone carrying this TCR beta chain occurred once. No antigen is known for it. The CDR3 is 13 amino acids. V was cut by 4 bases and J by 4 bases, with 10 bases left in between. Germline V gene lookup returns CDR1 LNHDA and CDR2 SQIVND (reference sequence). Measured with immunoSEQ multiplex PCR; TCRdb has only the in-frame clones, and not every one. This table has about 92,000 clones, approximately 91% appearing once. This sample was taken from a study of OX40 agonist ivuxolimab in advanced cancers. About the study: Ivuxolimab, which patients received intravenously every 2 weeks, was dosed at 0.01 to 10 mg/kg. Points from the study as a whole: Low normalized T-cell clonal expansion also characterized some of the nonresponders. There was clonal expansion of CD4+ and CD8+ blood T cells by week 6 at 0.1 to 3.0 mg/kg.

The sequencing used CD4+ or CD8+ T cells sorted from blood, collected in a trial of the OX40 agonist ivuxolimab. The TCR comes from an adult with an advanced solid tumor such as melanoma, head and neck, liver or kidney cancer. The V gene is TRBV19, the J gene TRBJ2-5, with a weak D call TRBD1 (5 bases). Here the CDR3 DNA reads TGTGCCAGTAGTAATAGCAGGGCAGAGACCCAGTACTTC. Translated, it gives CASSNSRAETQYF.